Listed below are T cell receptor beta chains from one sample, sequenced in a study of blood T cell repertoires in COVID-19. The data were produced by immunoSEQ multiplex PCR, yet TCRdb's version contains in-frame clones alone and is incomplete. Among roughly 300,000 clones listed, around 87% were seen once. Sequences were obtained from peripheral blood. These receptors all come from a woman aged 50 to 60 who had recovered from COVID-19. Each CDR3 is given with its conserved first and last residue. Fields, in order: D gene, clone size, J gene, V gene, CDR3 protein, CDR3 DNA. D genes are given only for firm matches. Clone size is shown for a subset of rows, as once, few, many or a class of expanded clone.

>TRBD1|NA|TRBJ1-1|TRBV27
CASRTWDRVSEAFF
TGTGCCAGCCGTACTTGGGACAGGGTATCTGAAGCTTTCTTT
>NA|NA|TRBJ1-2|TRBV11-2
CASSLLQAYYGYTF
TGTGCCAGCAGCTTATTACAGGCCTACTATGGCTACACCTTC
>NA|NA|TRBJ1-1|TRBV19
CASSQGTEAFF
TGTGCCAGTAGTCAGGGGACCGAAGCTTTCTTT
>TRBD1|few|TRBJ2-7|TRBV9
CASSVEGQGADEQYF
TGTGCCAGCAGCGTTGAGGGACAGGGGGCGGACGAGCAGTACTTC
>NA|once|TRBJ2-5|TRBV6-2/TRBV6-3
CASSKGQTRQETQYF
TGTGCCAGCAGCAAAGGACAGACTCGCCAAGAGACCCAGTACTTC
>NA|NA|TRBJ1-1|TRBV10-3
CAISEPRGQNTEAFF
TGTGCCATCAGCGAGCCTCGTGGGCAGAACACTGAAGCTTTCTTT
>NA|NA|TRBJ2-3|TRBV29-1
CSVEGRGSTDTQYF
TGCAGCGTTGAAGGGCGGGGTAGCACAGATACGCAGTATTTT
>NA|NA|TRBJ2-2|TRBV28
CASSLAGARTGELFF
TGTGCCAGCAGTTTAGCGGGGGCGAGGACCGGGGAGCTGTTTTTT
>NA|NA|TRBJ2-7|TRBV30
CAWSRRDYEQYF
TGTGCCTGGAGTCGGCGGGACTACGAGCAGTACTTC
>NA|few|TRBJ1-2|TRBV6-5
CASSYSQGSGGYTF
TGTGCCAGCAGTTACTCGCAGGGGTCGGGTGGCTACACCTTC
>NA|NA|TRBJ2-5|TRBV30
CAWSTGLTYF
TGTGCCTGGAGTACGGGACTGACGTACTTC
>NA|NA|TRBJ1-1|TRBV11-2
CASSLTSPNTEAFF
TGTGCCAGCAGCTTAACGAGTCCGAACACTGAAGCTTTCTTT
>NA|NA|TRBJ2-1|TRBV7-8
CASSSRGSSYNEQFF
TGTGCCAGCAGCTCGCGAGGGAGCTCCTACAATGAGCAGTTCTTC
>TRBD1|NA|TRBJ1-4|TRBV5-6
CASSSNFGQGEKLFF
TGTGCCAGCAGCTCGAACTTTGGACAGGGGGAAAAACTGTTTTTT
>NA|NA|TRBJ1-5|TRBV23-1
CASSQSVTVEYQPQHF
TGCGCCAGCAGTCAATCGGTGACAGTTGAGTATCAGCCCCAGCATTTT
>NA|NA|TRBJ1-1|TRBV7-2
CASSLASWGGTEAFF
TGTGCCAGCAGCTTAGCTTCTTGGGGAGGTACAGAAGCTTTCTTT
>NA|NA|TRBJ2-5|TRBV28
CASSRRGPPETQYF
TGTGCCAGCAGTAGGAGGGGGCCACCTGAGACCCAGTACTTC
>NA|NA|TRBJ1-2|TRBV7-9
CASSSAGPGGYTF
TGTGCCAGCAGCTCGGCGGGACCGGGAGGCTACACCTTC
>TRBD2|few|TRBJ2-7|TRBV7-2
CASSWTSGTLEQYF
TGTGCCAGCAGCTGGACTAGCGGGACTTTGGAGCAGTACTTC
>NA|NA|TRBJ1-2|TRBV6-5
CASSSGGRGYTF
TGTGCCAGCAGTTCCGGCGGTCGCGGCTACACCTTC
>NA|NA|TRBJ2-1|TRBV3-1/TRBV3-2
CASSLRGAGTDGEQFF
TGTGCCAGCAGCCTGCGAGGGGCGGGAACCGACGGTGAGCAGTTCTTC
>TRBD1|NA|TRBJ2-2|TRBV29-1
CSHGTDVTGELFF
TGCAGCCATGGGACAGACGTTACCGGGGAGCTGTTTTTT
>NA|NA|TRBJ1-1|TRBV5-8
CASSLAGGTTEAFF
TGTGCCAGCAGCTTGGCCGGGGGGACCACTGAAGCTTTCTTT
>NA|NA|TRBJ1-1|TRBV7-3
CASSLTGGFDTEAFF
TGTGCCAGCAGCTTAACTGGCGGTTTCGACACTGAAGCTTTCTTT
>TRBD2|NA|TRBJ2-3|TRBV5-6
CASSLRLATDTQYF
TGTGCCAGCAGCTTGAGACTAGCCACAGATACGCAGTATTTT
>TRBD2|NA|TRBJ2-3|TRBV19
CASSSQRGVIDTQYF
TGTGCCAGTAGTTCCCAGCGGGGGGTGATAGATACGCAGTATTTT
>NA|NA|TRBJ2-6|TRBV18
CASSPAFAGVGANVLTF
TGTGCCAGCTCACCGGCTTTCGCAGGGGTAGGGGCCAACGTCCTGACTTTC
>NA|NA|TRBJ2-7|TRBV4-3
CASSQDWQGYEQYF
TGCGCCAGCAGCCAAGATTGGCAGGGCTACGAGCAGTACTTC
>TRBD1|few|TRBJ1-5|TRBV29-1
CSVGTGGMQPQHF
TGCAGCGTTGGAACAGGGGGGATGCAGCCCCAGCATTTT
>NA|NA|TRBJ1-4|TRBV30
CAWSPLTAGEKLFF
TGTGCCTGGAGTCCATTAACCGCCGGGGAAAAACTGTTTTTT
>NA|NA|TRBJ2-6|TRBV19
CASSLQISGANVLTF
TGTGCCAGTAGTTTACAGATCTCTGGGGCCAACGTCCTGACTTTC
>NA|once|TRBJ2-5|TRBV5-1
CASSLLQQETQYF
TGCGCCAGCAGCTTGTTGCAGCAAGAGACCCAGTACTTC
>NA|NA|TRBJ1-2|TRBV28
CASSWRRTNYGYTF
TGTGCCAGCAGTTGGCGGCGGACTAACTATGGCTACACCTTC
>TRBD1|NA|TRBJ1-2|TRBV28
CASSTPGQGYGYTF
TGTGCCAGCAGTACCCCTGGACAGGGCTATGGCTACACCTTC
>NA|NA|TRBJ2-7|TRBV6-2/TRBV6-3
CASSYAGTLYEQYF
TGTGCCAGCAGTTACGCGGGGACCCTCTACGAGCAGTACTTC
>TRBD2|NA|TRBJ2-3|TRBV7-2
CASSLAPPSGGTDTQYF
TGTGCCAGCAGCTTAGCGCCCCCTAGCGGGGGAACAGATACGCAGTATTTT
>TRBD2|NA|TRBJ2-3|TRBV4-2
CASSEALAGAHF
TGTGCCAGCAGCGAAGCACTAGCGGGGGCCCATTTT
>TRBD1|NA|TRBJ2-7|TRBV19
CASSSRDRDYEQYF
TGTGCCAGTAGTAGCCGGGACAGGGACTACGAGCAGTACTTC
>TRBD2|NA|TRBJ2-1|TRBV5-1
CASSLAAGSNNEQFF
TGCGCCAGCAGCTTGGCAGCGGGATCGAACAATGAGCAGTTCTTC
>TRBD1|NA|TRBJ2-1|TRBV2
CASADRGPNNEQFF
TGTGCCAGCGCCGACAGGGGGCCGAACAATGAGCAGTTCTTC
>NA|NA|TRBJ1-5|TRBV3-1/TRBV3-2
CASSQSRSSNQPQHF
TGTGCCAGCAGTCAGTCCAGAAGTAGCAATCAGCCCCAGCATTTT
>NA|NA|TRBJ1-4|TRBV6-1
CASSENIGGNEKLFF
TGTGCCAGCAGTGAAAACATTGGGGGGAATGAAAAACTGTTTTTT
>NA|NA|TRBJ1-2|TRBV12-3/TRBV12-4
CASSFDQKYGYTF
TGTGCCAGCAGTTTTGATCAGAAGTATGGCTACACCTTC
>NA|NA|TRBJ1-2|TRBV30
CAWSVGGAYGYTF
TGTGCCTGGAGTGTAGGGGGGGCCTATGGCTACACCTTC
>NA|NA|TRBJ2-1|TRBV29-1
CSVDFRRGNEQFF
TGCAGCGTTGATTTCCGACGGGGGAATGAGCAGTTCTTC
>NA|NA|TRBJ2-1|TRBV28
CASSFGGTYNEQFF
TGTGCCAGCAGTTTTGGAGGGACGTACAATGAGCAGTTCTTC
>NA|NA|TRBJ2-1|TRBV7-6
CASSPLRASSYNEQFF
TGTGCCAGCAGCCCTCTACGAGCGAGCTCCTACAATGAGCAGTTCTTC
>NA|NA|TRBJ1-3|TRBV9
CASSPLLGNTIYF
TGTGCCAGCAGCCCACTTCTTGGAAACACCATATATTTT
>NA|NA|TRBJ2-7|TRBV6-6
CASSYFRGSKEQYF
TGTGCCAGCAGTTACTTCAGGGGTTCGAAAGAGCAGTACTTC
>NA|NA|TRBJ1-6|TRBV6-5
CASRQVVYSPLHF
TGTGCCAGCAGACAAGTCGTGTATTCACCCCTCCACTTT
>NA|NA|TRBJ1-1|TRBV19
CASSTGVSTEAFF
TGTGCCAGTAGTACAGGGGTCAGTACTGAAGCTTTCTTT
>NA|NA|TRBJ2-5|TRBV29-1
CSAAWAFQETQYF
TGCAGCGCCGCGTGGGCCTTCCAAGAGACCCAGTACTTC
>TRBD2|NA|TRBJ2-1|TRBV7-6
CASSSYPSGGPNNEQFF
TGTGCCAGCAGTTCTTACCCTAGCGGGGGTCCGAACAATGAGCAGTTCTTC
>NA|NA|TRBJ1-2|TRBV29-1
CSVEFSIGLGYTF
TGCAGCGTTGAATTTAGTATTGGGCTCGGCTACACCTTC
>TRBD1|NA|TRBJ1-3|TRBV30
CAWSVSRTGDSGNTIYF
TGTGCCTGGAGTGTTTCTCGGACAGGGGACTCTGGAAACACCATATATTTT